This is a list of T cell receptor beta chains from one sample in a study of T-cell memory formation after mild COVID-19. TCRdb recomputed calls from the 5' RACE reads with MiXCR, one row per CDR3 protein. The sample lists about 350,000 distinct CDR3 sequences, roughly 13% occurring once. Sequencing input: PBMCs or a T cell subset sorted from them (not recorded which). All receptors come from a young man who had mild COVID-19 (a few samples of this study predate the infection). Cell type and time point are not known. Both conserved end residues are part of each CDR3. D genes are given only for firm matches. Part of the rows lack a size; the others show once, few, many or a class for expanded clones.

>TRBD1|.|TRBJ2-3|TRBV28|13
TGTGCCAGCAGCCAGGGGGCGGAGGATACGCAGTATTTT
CASSQGAEDTQYF
>TRBD2|many|TRBJ2-1|TRBV7-9|17
TGTGCCAGCAGCTCAATCGACGGGGAGGGTCGGGGCAATGAGCAGTTCTTC
CASSSIDGEGRGNEQFF
>.|many|TRBJ2-5|TRBV9|14
TGTGCCAGCAGCGCCTCGGGGGTCCAAGAGACCCAGTACTTC
CASSASGVQETQYF
>.|.|TRBJ2-2|TRBV20-1|15
TGCAGTGCCGTCCCTCGGCCAATACACACCGGGGAGCTGTTTTTT
CSAVPRPIHTGELFF
>.|many|TRBJ1-1|TRBV20-1|12
TGCAGTGCCCCCTTAGGGGACACTGAAGCTTTCTTT
CSAPLGDTEAFF
>TRBD2|.|TRBJ2-3|TRBV10-3|15
TGTGCCATCAGAACTAGCGGGGGGCAGACAGATACGCAGTATTTT
CAIRTSGGQTDTQYF
>TRBD1|.|TRBJ1-4|TRBV7-3|15
TGTGCCAGCAGCCCCCAGGGGGGGGCTAATGAAAAACTGTTTTTT
CASSPQGGANEKLFF
>TRBD1|few|TRBJ2-7|TRBV24-1|19
TGTGCCACCAGTGATGTGGGGGGGACAGGGGGACAATATACCTACGAGCAGTACTTC
CATSDVGGTGGQYTYEQYF
>TRBD2|.|TRBJ2-7|TRBV7-6|15
TGTGCCAGCAGCCCTAGCGGGGGTCCTTACGGCGAGCAGTACTTC
CASSPSGGPYGEQYF
>TRBD2|.|TRBJ2-3|TRBV27|15
TGTGCCAGCAGTGGATGGACTAGCGGACCCAATACGCAGTATTTT
CASSGWTSGPNTQYF
>.|few|TRBJ1-2|TRBV5-4|15
TGTGCCAGCAGCTTAGGGGAGGGCAATTACTATGGCTACACCTTC
CASSLGEGNYYGYTF
>.|few|TRBJ1-5|TRBV20-1|14
TGCAGTGCCAGGACCCAAGGAAGAGGTCAGCCCCAGCATTTT
CSARTQGRGQPQHF
>.|few|TRBJ2-2|TRBV24-1|15
TGTGCCACCAGTGATAAAACCACAGGCCACGGGGAGCTGTTTTTT
CATSDKTTGHGELFF
>TRBD1|few|TRBJ2-5|TRBV6-6|15
TGTGCCAGCAGTGTCGGACAGGGGGTGCTCAGGGCCCAGTACTTC
CASSVGQGVLRAQYF
>TRBD1|.|TRBJ1-5|TRBV9|15
TGTGCCAGCAGCGTAGCGGGACAGCTAAATCAGCCCCAGCATTTT
CASSVAGQLNQPQHF
>.|few|TRBJ2-3|TRBV9|13
TGTGCCAGCAGCGTAGACCCCCCAGATACGCAGTATTTT
CASSVDPPDTQYF
>.|few|TRBJ1-6|TRBV4-1|16
TGCGCCAGCAGCCACCAGGGGAGCTCCTATAATTCACCCCTCCACTTT
CASSHQGSSYNSPLHF
>.|few|TRBJ2-5|TRBV2|13
TGTGCCACCAGGGGAGACATCCAAGAGACCCAGTACTTC
CATRGDIQETQYF
>TRBD2|.|TRBJ2-7|TRBV5-4|16
TGTGCCAGCAGCTGGGGACTAGCGGGGGGGTTATACGAGCAGTACTTC
CASSWGLAGGLYEQYF
>.|many|TRBJ2-6|TRBV18|17
TGTGCCAGCTCACCGAGGGCAGCGACCTCTGGGGCCAACGTCCTGACTTTC
CASSPRAATSGANVLTF
>.|once|TRBJ1-6|TRBV9|15
TGTGCCAGCAGCGGGGCCCCCACTCCGGGTTCACCCCTCCACTTT
CASSGAPTPGSPLHF
>TRBD1|.|TRBJ2-3|TRBV28|13
TGTGCCAGCTCGGACAGGGGACCCCATACGCAGTATTTT
CASSDRGPHTQYF
>.|.|TRBJ2-2|TRBV4-1|17
TGCGCCAGCAGCCAAGAGGCACATGCCGCGAACACCGGGGAGCTGTTTTTT
CASSQEAHAANTGELFF
>.|.|TRBJ2-3|TRBV11-2|12
TGTGCCAGCAGCTTAAGTCTAGATACGCAGTATTTT
CASSLSLDTQYF
>TRBD1|.|TRBJ2-7|TRBV30|18
TGTGCCTGGAGTTTTGGACAGGGGGCGGATTTATTTGGGGACGAGCAGTACTTC
CAWSFGQGADLFGDEQYF
>TRBD1|.|TRBJ2-1|TRBV28|14
TGTGCCAGCATACAGGGACAGGGGGCGTTTGAGCAGTTCTTC
CASIQGQGAFEQFF
>.|.|TRBJ1-6|TRBV2|12
TGTGCCAGCAGTGAAGAGAGTTCACCCCTCCACTTT
CASSEESSPLHF
>.|many|TRBJ2-3|TRBV6-4|15
TGTGCCAGCAGTGACGGGGGGGCTAGCACAGATACGCAGTATTTT
CASSDGGASTDTQYF
>TRBD1|few|TRBJ2-7|TRBV20-1|15
TGCAGTGCACAGAGGGTAGGACAGGACAACTACGAGCAGTACTTC
CSAQRVGQDNYEQYF
>.|few|TRBJ2-3|TRBV2|15
TGTGCCAGCAATCGTGGGGGCGGCTCCACAGATACGCAGTATTTT
CASNRGGGSTDTQYF
>TRBD1|few|TRBJ2-7|TRBV6-2/TRBV6-3|16
TGTGCCAGCAGTTACCCTACCGGGACAGGAACCTACGAGCAGTACTTC
CASSYPTGTGTYEQYF
>.|.|TRBJ1-5|TRBV20-1|12
TGCAGTGCTGTAAACAACAATCAGCCCCAGCATTTT
CSAVNNNQPQHF
>.|few|TRBJ1-4|TRBV18|13
TGTGCCAGCTCAAGGGCAGAAAATGAAAAACTGTTTTTT
CASSRAENEKLFF
>TRBD2|few|TRBJ2-3|TRBV9|16
TGTGCCAGCAGCAAAAAGACTAGCCGGAACACAGATACGCAGTATTTT
CASSKKTSRNTDTQYF
>.|few|TRBJ1-4|TRBV7-9|14
TGTGCCACCTCTTGGGGCCTAGACAATGAAAAACTGTTTTTT
CATSWGLDNEKLFF
>.|many|TRBJ2-1|TRBV19|14
TGTGCCAGTAGTTCGACGAGATCCTACAATGAGCAGTTCTTC
CASSSTRSYNEQFF
>.|many|TRBJ2-7|TRBV2|14
TGTGCCAGCACTCAGGGGGGACACCTATACGAGCAGTACTTC
CASTQGGHLYEQYF
>.|few|TRBJ1-5|TRBV5-1|13
TGCGCCAGCAGCTTCTATTTGGGTCAGCCCCAGCATTTT
CASSFYLGQPQHF
>TRBD1|.|TRBJ1-2|TRBV18|12
TGTGCCAGCTCGCCCCCTCCGGGACAGTTCACCTTC
CASSPPPGQFTF
>.|.|TRBJ1-1|TRBV6-2/TRBV6-3|15
TGTGCCAGCAGTTACGGGAGCAGGGTGAACACTGAAGCTTTCTTT
CASSYGSRVNTEAFF
>TRBD1|many|TRBJ1-2|TRBV9|14
TGTGCCAGCAGCTTGGGACAGATTAACTATGGCTACACCTTC
CASSLGQINYGYTF